This TCR beta chain stems from a study of blood T cell repertoires in COVID-19. Study context: Sample material is recorded as cDNA or gDNA derived from T cells, B-cell-depleted T cells, or PBMCs.

Original processing notes: Counts of nucleated cells, estimated from reference gene primer amplification, were obtained. Here immunoSEQ multiplex PCR was the method, and the copy in TCRdb shows in-frame clones only, minus some. The DNA was the basis for D and trimming; V, J and clone size are from that table. The profile shows approximately 170,000 clones, 65% to 85% of them singletons. Trimming removed 3 bases at V and 5 bases at J, with 16 bases between. CDR1 and CDR2 (germline): DFQATT, SNEGSKA (reference sequence). There are 14 residues in the CDR3. This chain joins TRBV20-1 and TRBJ1-2; D is ambiguous. The TCR was taken from a human donor with acute or convalescent COVID-19. The donor label of this sample is uncertain. The sequenced sample consisted of peripheral blood. The CDR3 bases are TGCAGTGCTAGTGGGTCGGCGGGATCATATGGCTACACCTTC. Translated: CSASGSAGSYGYTF.